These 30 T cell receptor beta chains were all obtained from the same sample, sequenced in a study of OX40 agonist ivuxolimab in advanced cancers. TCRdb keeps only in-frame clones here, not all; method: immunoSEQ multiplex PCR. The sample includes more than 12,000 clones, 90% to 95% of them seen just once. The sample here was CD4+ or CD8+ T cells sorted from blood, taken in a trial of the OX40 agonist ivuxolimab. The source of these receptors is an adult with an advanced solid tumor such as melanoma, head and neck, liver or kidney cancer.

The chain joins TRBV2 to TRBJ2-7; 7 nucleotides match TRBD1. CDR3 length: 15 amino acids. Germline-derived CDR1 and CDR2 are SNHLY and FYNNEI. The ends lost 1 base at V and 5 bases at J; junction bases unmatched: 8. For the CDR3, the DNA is TGTGCCAGCAGTGAAGAGTTAGGGGGCCGGCACGAGCAGTACTTC. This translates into CASSEELGGRHEQYF.

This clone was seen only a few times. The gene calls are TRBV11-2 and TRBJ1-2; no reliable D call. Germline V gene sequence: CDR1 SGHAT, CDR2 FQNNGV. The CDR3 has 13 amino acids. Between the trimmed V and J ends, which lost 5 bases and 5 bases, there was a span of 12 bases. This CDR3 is CASSVGIGYGYTF. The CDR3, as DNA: TGTGCCAGCAGCGTGGGTATCGGATATGGCTACACCTTC.

CDR3 in amino acids: CASSVEGNTEAFF. The CDR3 DNA is TGTGCCAGCAGCGTAGAGGGGAACACTGAAGCTTTCTTT. J is TRBJ1-1 and V is TRBV9; D remains ambiguous. Germline CDR1 and CDR2: SGDLS and YYNGEE. V was shortened by 0 bases and J by 1 base, with 4 bases between the two germline ends. This CDR3 has 13 residues.

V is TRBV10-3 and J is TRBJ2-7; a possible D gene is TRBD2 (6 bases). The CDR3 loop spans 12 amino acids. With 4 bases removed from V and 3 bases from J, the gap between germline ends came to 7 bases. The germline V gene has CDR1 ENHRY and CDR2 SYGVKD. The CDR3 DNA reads TGTGCCATCAGTGCCGGGGGCTACGAGCAGTACTTC. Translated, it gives CAISAGGYEQYF.

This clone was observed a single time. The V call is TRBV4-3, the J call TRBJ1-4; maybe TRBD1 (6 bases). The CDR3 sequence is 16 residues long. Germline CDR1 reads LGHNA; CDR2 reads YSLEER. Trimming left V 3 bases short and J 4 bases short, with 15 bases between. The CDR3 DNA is TGCGCCAGCAGCCAGGATGGACAGCGCTTTAATGAAAAACTGTTTTTT. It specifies CASSQDGQRFNEKLFF.

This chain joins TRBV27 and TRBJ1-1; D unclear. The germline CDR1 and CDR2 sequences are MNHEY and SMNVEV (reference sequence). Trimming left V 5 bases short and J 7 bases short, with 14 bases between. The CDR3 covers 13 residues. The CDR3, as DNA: TGTGCCAGCAGTCATCCAAGTGGGTTTGAAGCTTTCTTT. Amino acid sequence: CASSHPSGFEAFF.

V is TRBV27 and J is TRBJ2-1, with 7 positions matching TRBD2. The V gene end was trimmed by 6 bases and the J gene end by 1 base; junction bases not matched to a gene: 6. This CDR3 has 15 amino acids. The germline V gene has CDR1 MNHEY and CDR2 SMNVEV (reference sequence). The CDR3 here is CASSVWGGSYNEQFF. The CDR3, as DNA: TGTGCCAGCAGCGTTTGGGGGGGGTCCTACAATGAGCAGTTCTTC.

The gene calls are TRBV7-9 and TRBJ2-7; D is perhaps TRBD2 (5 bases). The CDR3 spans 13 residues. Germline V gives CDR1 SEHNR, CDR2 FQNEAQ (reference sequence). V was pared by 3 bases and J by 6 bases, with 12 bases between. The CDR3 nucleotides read TGTGCCAGCAGCTTGAACAGCGGAGGCGAGCAGTACTTC. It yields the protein CASSLNSGGEQYF.

CDR3 in DNA: TGTGCCAGCTTGATTCCCCCGGAGACCCAGTACTTC. Translating it yields CASLIPPETQYF. The V call is TRBV7-9, the J call TRBJ2-5; D is undetermined. The germline V gene encodes CDR1 SEHNR and CDR2 FQNEAQ (reference sequence). The germline V and J ends were trimmed by 8 bases and 5 bases, with 12 bases remaining between them. The CDR3 extends over 12 amino acids.

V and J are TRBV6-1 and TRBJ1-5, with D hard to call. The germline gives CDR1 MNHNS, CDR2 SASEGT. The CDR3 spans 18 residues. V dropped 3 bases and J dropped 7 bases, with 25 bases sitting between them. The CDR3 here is CASSEAEQPEDVRQPQHF. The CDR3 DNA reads TGTGCCAGCAGTGAGGCGGAACAACCCGAGGACGTTCGGCAGCCCCAGCATTTT.

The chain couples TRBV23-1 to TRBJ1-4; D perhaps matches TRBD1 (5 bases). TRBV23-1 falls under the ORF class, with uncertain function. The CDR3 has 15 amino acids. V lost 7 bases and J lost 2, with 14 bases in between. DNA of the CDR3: TGCGCCAGCACCCCAAGACAGACCACTAATGAAAAACTGTTTTTT. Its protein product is CASTPRQTTNEKLFF.

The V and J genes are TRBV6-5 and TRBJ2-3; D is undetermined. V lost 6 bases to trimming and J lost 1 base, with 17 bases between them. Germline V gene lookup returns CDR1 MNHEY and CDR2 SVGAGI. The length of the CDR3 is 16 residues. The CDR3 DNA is TGTGCCAGCAGCTACACCTCAGACCCGCGCACAGATACGCAGTATTTT. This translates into CASSYTSDPRTDTQYF.

CDR3 DNA sequence: TGTGCCTGGAGTGAGACAGGGGGCGGGAAGATCTACGAGCAGTACTTC. Its translation: CAWSETGGGKIYEQYF. The chain links TRBV30 to TRBJ2-7; 10 bases fit TRBD1. V trimming: 1 base; J trimming: 3 bases; junction bases outside the gene matches: 9. The V gene's germline CDR1 is GTSNPN and CDR2 SVGIG (reference sequence). The length of the CDR3 is 16 residues.

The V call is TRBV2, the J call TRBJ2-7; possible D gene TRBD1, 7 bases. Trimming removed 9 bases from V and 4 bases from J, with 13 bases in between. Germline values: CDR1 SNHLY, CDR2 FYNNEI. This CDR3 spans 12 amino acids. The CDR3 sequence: CARTGAGYEQYF. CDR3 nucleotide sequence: TGTGCCAGAACAGGGGCGGGGTACGAGCAGTACTTC.

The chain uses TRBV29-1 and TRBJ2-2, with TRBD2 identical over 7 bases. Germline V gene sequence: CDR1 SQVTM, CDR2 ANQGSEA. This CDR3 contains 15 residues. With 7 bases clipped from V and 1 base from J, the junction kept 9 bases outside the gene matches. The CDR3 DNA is TGCAGCGGTGCTGGGGGGGACCTGAACACCGGGGAGCTGTTTTTT. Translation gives CSGAGGDLNTGELFF.

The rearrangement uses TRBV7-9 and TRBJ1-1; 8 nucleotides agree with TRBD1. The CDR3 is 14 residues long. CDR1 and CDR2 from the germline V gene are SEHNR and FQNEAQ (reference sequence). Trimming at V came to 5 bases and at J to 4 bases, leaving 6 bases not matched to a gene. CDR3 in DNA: TGTGCCAGCAGCCAAGACAGGGGCGGCACTGAAGCTTTCTTT. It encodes CASSQDRGGTEAFF.

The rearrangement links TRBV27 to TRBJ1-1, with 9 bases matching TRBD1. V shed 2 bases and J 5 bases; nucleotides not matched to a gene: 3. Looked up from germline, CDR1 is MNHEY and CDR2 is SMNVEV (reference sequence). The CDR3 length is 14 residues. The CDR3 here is CASSLDRGWTEAFF. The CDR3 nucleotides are TGTGCCAGCAGTTTAGACAGGGGGTGGACTGAAGCTTTCTTT.

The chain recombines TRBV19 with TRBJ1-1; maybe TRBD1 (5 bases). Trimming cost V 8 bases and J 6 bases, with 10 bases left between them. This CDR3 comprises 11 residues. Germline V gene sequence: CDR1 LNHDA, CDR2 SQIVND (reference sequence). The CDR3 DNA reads TGTGCCAGTGGACACCCCCCTGAAGCTTTCTTT. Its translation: CASGHPPEAFF.

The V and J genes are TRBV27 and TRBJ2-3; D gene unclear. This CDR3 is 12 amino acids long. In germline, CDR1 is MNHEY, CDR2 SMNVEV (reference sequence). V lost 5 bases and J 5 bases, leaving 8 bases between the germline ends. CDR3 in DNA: TGTGCCAGCAGTGTAATAGGAGATACGCAGTATTTT. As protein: CASSVIGDTQYF.

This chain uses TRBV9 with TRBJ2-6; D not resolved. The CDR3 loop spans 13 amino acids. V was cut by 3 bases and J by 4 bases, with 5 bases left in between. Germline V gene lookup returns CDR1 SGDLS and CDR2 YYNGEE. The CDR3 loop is CASSGTGANVLTF. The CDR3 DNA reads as TGTGCCAGCAGCGGAACCGGGGCCAACGTCCTGACTTTC.

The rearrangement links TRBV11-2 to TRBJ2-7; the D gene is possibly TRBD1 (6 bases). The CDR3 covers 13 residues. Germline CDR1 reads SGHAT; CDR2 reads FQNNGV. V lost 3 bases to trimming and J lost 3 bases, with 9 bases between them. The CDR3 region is CASSFNRDYEQYF. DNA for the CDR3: TGTGCCAGCAGCTTCAACAGGGACTACGAGCAGTACTTC.

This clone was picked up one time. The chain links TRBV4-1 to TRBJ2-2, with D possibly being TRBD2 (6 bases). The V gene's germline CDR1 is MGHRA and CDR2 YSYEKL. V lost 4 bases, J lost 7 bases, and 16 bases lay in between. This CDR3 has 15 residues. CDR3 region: CASSLAGQVGGELFF. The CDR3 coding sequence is TGCGCCAGCAGCCTGGCGGGGCAGGTCGGCGGGGAGCTGTTTTTT.

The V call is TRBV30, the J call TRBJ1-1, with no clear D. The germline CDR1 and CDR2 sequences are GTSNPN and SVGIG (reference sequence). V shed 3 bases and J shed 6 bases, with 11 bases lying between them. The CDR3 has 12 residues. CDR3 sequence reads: CAWRDQPPEAFF. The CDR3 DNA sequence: TGTGCCTGGAGGGACCAACCCCCTGAAGCTTTCTTT.

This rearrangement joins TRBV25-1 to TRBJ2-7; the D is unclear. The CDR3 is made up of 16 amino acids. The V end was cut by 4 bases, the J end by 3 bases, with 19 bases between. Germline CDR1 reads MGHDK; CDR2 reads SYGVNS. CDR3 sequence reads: CASSGPQAEGNYEQYF. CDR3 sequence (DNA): TGTGCCAGCAGTGGCCCCCAGGCAGAAGGAAACTACGAGCAGTACTTC.

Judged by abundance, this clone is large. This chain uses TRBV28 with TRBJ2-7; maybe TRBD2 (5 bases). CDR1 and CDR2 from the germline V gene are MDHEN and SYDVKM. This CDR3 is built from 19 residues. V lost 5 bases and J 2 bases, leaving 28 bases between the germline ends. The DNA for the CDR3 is TGTGCCAGCAGTACCTTTATTGTCCGAGAGGGCCAAAACCCCTACGAGCAGTACTTC. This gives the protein CASSTFIVREGQNPYEQYF.

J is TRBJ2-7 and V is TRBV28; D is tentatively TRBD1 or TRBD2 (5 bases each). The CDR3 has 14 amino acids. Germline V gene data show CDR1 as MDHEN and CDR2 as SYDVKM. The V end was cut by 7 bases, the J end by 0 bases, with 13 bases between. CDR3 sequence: CASTMGPSSYEQYF. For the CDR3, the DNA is TGTGCCAGCACAATGGGACCGAGCTCCTACGAGCAGTACTTC.

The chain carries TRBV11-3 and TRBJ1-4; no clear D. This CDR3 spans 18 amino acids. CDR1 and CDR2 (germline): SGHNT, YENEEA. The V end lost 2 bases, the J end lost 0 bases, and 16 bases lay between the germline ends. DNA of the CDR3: TGTGCCAGCAGCTTAACGGAATCTACAATGCCAACTAATGAAAAACTGTTTTTT. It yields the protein CASSLTESTMPTNEKLFF.

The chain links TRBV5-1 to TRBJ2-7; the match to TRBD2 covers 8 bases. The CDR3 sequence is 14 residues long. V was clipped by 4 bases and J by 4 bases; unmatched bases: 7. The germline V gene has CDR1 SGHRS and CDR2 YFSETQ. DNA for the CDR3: TGCGCCAGCAGCGCCGGGACTAGTCTTTACGAGCAGTACTTC. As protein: CASSAGTSLYEQYF.

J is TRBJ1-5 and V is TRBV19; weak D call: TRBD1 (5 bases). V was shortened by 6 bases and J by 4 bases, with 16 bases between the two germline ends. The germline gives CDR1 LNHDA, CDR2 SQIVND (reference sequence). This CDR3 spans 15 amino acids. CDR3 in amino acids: CASRVGTGGNQPQHF. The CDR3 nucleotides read TGTGCCAGTAGGGTGGGAACAGGTGGAAATCAGCCCCAGCATTTT. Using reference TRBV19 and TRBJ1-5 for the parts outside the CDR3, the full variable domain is DGGITQSPKYLFRKEGQNVTLSCEQNLNHDAMYWYRQDPGQGLRLIYYSQIVNDFQKGDIAEGYSVSREKKESFPLTVTSAQKNPTAFYLCASRVGTGGNQPQHFGDGTRLSIL.

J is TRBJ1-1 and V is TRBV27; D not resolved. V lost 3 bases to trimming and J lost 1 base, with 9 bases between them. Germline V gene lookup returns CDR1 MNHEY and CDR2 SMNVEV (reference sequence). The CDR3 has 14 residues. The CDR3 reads CASSFSPRNTEAFF. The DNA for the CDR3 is TGTGCCAGCAGTTTTAGTCCGAGGAACACTGAAGCTTTCTTT.